These 2 T cell receptor beta chains were all obtained from the same sample, sequenced in a study of technical replicates of blood from several donors. Clones were sequenced by immunoSEQ multiplex PCR, and TCRdb holds only the in-frame ones, with some missing. The sample has roughly 7,000 clones, 90% to 96% seen once. Sequencing was performed on PBMCs. The origin of the receptors is a human donor in good health.

The genes are TRBV28 and TRBJ1-2; TRBD1 is a possible D gene (6 bases). CDR3 length equals 15 residues. CDR1 is MDHEN and CDR2 is SYDVKM in the germline V gene. The V gene lost 7 bases and the J gene lost 1 base, with 16 bases spanning the gap. DNA for the CDR3: TGTGCCAGCACTCTCCCGTCAGGGGTTAACTATGGCTACACCTTC. Translation: CASTLPSGVNYGYTF.

The rearrangement links TRBV6-5 to TRBJ2-7; no firm D call. The CDR3 sequence is 13 residues long. V lost 6 bases and J lost 1, with 10 bases in between. Per the germline V gene, CDR1 is MNHEY and CDR2 is SVGAGI. The CDR3 DNA follows: TGTGCCAGCAGCCGGTTTAATTCCTACGAGCAGTACTTC. As protein: CASSRFNSYEQYF.